A single sample is the source of the 23 T cell receptor beta chains below, sequenced in a study of cytomegalovirus exposure and HLA in healthy donors. The PCR was carried out with 60 Vbeta primers and 13 Jbeta primers. Here immunoSEQ multiplex PCR was the method, and the copy in TCRdb shows in-frame clones only, minus some. The sample contains 95,000 to 150,000 clones, roughly 80% of which appear only once. The specimen was PBMCs. Receptors were obtained from a man under 40 in good health and CMV-seronegative.

In this sample, this clone turned up a few times. J is TRBJ1-1 and V is TRBV7-9; 9 bases match TRBD1. This CDR3 spans 15 amino acids. Germline-derived CDR1 and CDR2 are SEHNR and FQNEAQ (reference sequence). J gave up 6 bases and V 1 base, and 6 bases lay outside the gene matches. The CDR3 sequence is CASSLGYRGLPEAFF. CDR3 DNA sequence: TGTGCCAGCAGCTTAGGATACAGGGGGCTCCCTGAAGCTTTCTTT. The full variable domain, its missing parts supplied by reference TRBV7-9 and TRBJ1-1, is DTGVSQNPRHKITKRGQNVTFRCDPISEHNRLYWYRQTLGQGPEFLTYFQNEAQLEKSRLLSDRFSAERPKGSFSTLEIQRTEQGDSAMYLCASSLGYRGLPEAFFGQGTRLTVV.

The chain is built from TRBV7-2 and TRBJ2-7, with a possible D match to TRBD2 (6 bases). In germline, CDR1 is SGHTA, CDR2 FQGNSA. This CDR3 has 16 residues. With 5 bases removed from V and 0 bases from J, the gap between germline ends came to 17 bases. The CDR3 is CASSVPAGTSSYEQYF. CDR3 DNA: TGTGCCAGCAGCGTCCCTGCCGGGACTTCCTCCTACGAGCAGTACTTC.

This chain links TRBV7-8 with TRBJ2-4; tentative D call: TRBD2 (7 bases). Deletions cut 1 base from V and 2 bases from J, with 12 bases between. Germline values: CDR1 SGHVS, CDR2 FQNEAQ. The CDR3 sequence is 16 residues long. CDR3 nucleotides: TGTGCCAGCAGCTTAGGCGGGGGCTTGACCAAAAACATTCAGTACTTC. Translation gives CASSLGGGLTKNIQYF.

V and J are TRBV6-5 and TRBJ1-2; 8 positions match TRBD1. There are 13 residues in the CDR3. Trimming took 6 bases from V and 8 from J; bases not matched to a gene: 8. The germline gives CDR1 MNHEY, CDR2 SVGAGI. For the CDR3, the DNA is TGTGCCAGCAGCGACAGGGGAGGAGAAGGCTACACCTTC. This sequence encodes CASSDRGGEGYTF.

The V call is TRBV5-1, the J call TRBJ1-1, with TRBD1 identical over 12 bases. The CDR3 has 15 residues. Germline V gene sequence: CDR1 SGHRS, CDR2 YFSETQ. V gave up 3 bases and J gave up 4 bases; unmatched junction bases: 4. For the CDR3, the DNA is TGCGCCAGCAGCTGGGGGACAGGGGGCTTCACTGAAGCTTTCTTT. This sequence encodes CASSWGTGGFTEAFF.

V gene TRBV27 combines with J gene TRBJ1-1, with 8 bases fitting TRBD1. This CDR3 comprises 13 residues. The germline V gene encodes CDR1 MNHEY and CDR2 SMNVEV (reference sequence). V trimming: 0 bases; J trimming: 11 bases; junction bases outside the gene matches: 5. The DNA of the CDR3 is TGTGCCAGCAGTTTATCGACAGGGGTAACGGCTTTCTTT. Encoded protein: CASSLSTGVTAFF.

This sequence joins TRBV15 and TRBJ2-5; 7 bases line up with TRBD2. The assigned J gene may be wrong: the sequence end matches TRBJ2-7 better. There are 17 residues in the CDR3. The germline gives CDR1 LNHNV, CDR2 YYDKDF (reference sequence). The CDR3 region has the DNA TGTGCCACCAGCGGGGGGGACGGAAGGGGTAAAGAATACGAGCAGTACTTC. Protein sequence: CATSGGDGRGKEYEQYF.

The chain recombines TRBV7-6 with TRBJ2-1; TRBD1 agrees at 9 bases. V was clipped by 4 bases and J by 2 bases; unmatched bases: 6. Per germline, CDR1 SGHVS and CDR2 FNYEAQ. The CDR3 runs 16 residues. The CDR3 nucleotides read TGTGCCAGCAGCTCGCCACAGGGGGCGACCTACAATGAGCAGTTCTTC. It codes for CASSSPQGATYNEQFF. The full variable domain, in which reference TRBV7-6 and TRBJ2-1 provide the parts outside the CDR3, is GAGVSQSPRYKVTKRGQDVALRCDPISGHVSLYWYRQALGQGPEFLTYFNYEAQQDKSGLPNDRFSAERPEGSISTLTIQRTEQRDSAMYRCASSSPQGATYNEQFFGPGTRLTVL.

J is TRBJ1-2 and V is TRBV5-4; TRBD1 matches 9 bases. Germline V lookup: CDR1 SGHNT, CDR2 YYREEE (reference sequence). This CDR3 has 16 amino acids. V dropped 1 base and J dropped 4; count of bases not matched to a gene: 8. In DNA, the CDR3 is TGTGCCAGCAGCTTGTCTTCGACAGGGGGGGGCTATGGCTACACCTTC. Translating gives CASSLSSTGGGYGYTF.

This chain uses TRBV28 with TRBJ2-7; 13 positions match TRBD2. After removal of 5 bases from V and 6 bases from J, the junction contained 13 bases not matched to a gene. CDR3 length: 17 residues. Per the germline V gene, CDR1 is MDHEN and CDR2 is SYDVKM. This CDR3 is CASSPSGLAGVVAEQYF. CDR3 coding DNA: TGTGCCAGCAGTCCTTCTGGACTAGCGGGGGTCGTCGCCGAGCAGTACTTC.

The chain employs TRBV7-2 and TRBJ2-2; D possibly corresponds to TRBD1 (7 bases). This CDR3 spans 15 amino acids. Germline CDR1 is SGHTA and CDR2 is FQGNSA. Between the trimmed V and J ends, which lost 5 bases and 6 bases, there was a span of 16 bases. CDR3 nucleotide sequence: TGTGCCAGCAGCACAGGGGTAGGGGGGTCCGGGGAGCTGTTTTTT. This codes for CASSTGVGGSGELFF.

V and J are TRBV10-3 and TRBJ2-3, with D perhaps TRBD1 (6 bases). Trimming took off 6 bases at V and 3 bases at J, with 22 bases between the two ends. The CDR3 is 17 amino acids. Per the germline V gene, CDR1 is ENHRY and CDR2 is SYGVKD. Here the CDR3 reads CAIRAPGFKGETDTQYF. The CDR3 DNA follows: TGTGCCATCAGAGCGCCAGGATTTAAGGGGGAGACAGATACGCAGTATTTT.

This chain links TRBV5-1 with TRBJ2-7; TRBD1 matches 9 bases. The CDR3 runs to 18 residues. CDR1 is SGHRS and CDR2 is YFSETQ in the germline V gene. V was pared by 1 base and J by 7 bases, with 18 bases of the junction left unmatched. The CDR3 is CASSLTLNPGQGAGEQYF. The CDR3 nucleotides are TGCGCCAGCAGCTTGACATTAAACCCGGGACAGGGAGCCGGAGAGCAGTACTTC.

The V and J genes are TRBV6-5 and TRBJ1-2; D is perhaps TRBD1 (6 bases). The V end lost 2 bases, the J end lost 6 bases, and 10 bases lay between the germline ends. Germline-derived CDR1 and CDR2 are MNHEY and SVGAGI. The CDR3 consists of 13 residues. CDR3 sequence reads: CASSYGGADGYTF. CDR3 in DNA: TGTGCCAGCAGTTACGGGGGGGCAGATGGCTACACCTTC.

This clone appeared a single time. This chain uses TRBV11-2 with TRBJ1-5, with 7 nucleotides matching TRBD1. Germline V lookup: CDR1 SGHAT, CDR2 FQNNGV. J lost 5 bases, V lost 5 bases, and 3 bases had no gene match. CDR3 length: 13 residues. This CDR3 is CASSTDRDQPQHF. As DNA, the CDR3 is TGTGCCAGCAGCACCGACAGGGATCAGCCCCAGCATTTT.

This clone was observed a few times. The chain recombines TRBV27 with TRBJ2-7; D may be TRBD1 (5 bases). This CDR3 region has 13 residues. Per the germline V gene, CDR1 is MNHEY and CDR2 is SMNVEV (reference sequence). Trimming pared 5 bases from V and 2 bases from J, leaving 10 bases between. DNA of the CDR3: TGTGCCAGCAGTACAGGATGGACCTACGAGCAGTACTTC. It yields the protein CASSTGWTYEQYF.

This clone was detected only a few times. For the CDR3, the DNA is TGTGCCGGGCAGGGTCTTCCCTACGAGCAGTACTTC. Protein product: CAGQGLPYEQYF. The chain is built from TRBV30 and TRBJ2-7; the D gene is possibly TRBD1 (5 bases). CDR1 GTSNPN and CDR2 SVGIG come from the germline V gene (reference sequence). V was trimmed by 8 bases and J by 2 bases, leaving 13 bases between them. The CDR3 extends over 12 amino acids.

This chain joins TRBV5-4 and TRBJ2-3, with 10 positions matching TRBD2. The V and J ends lost 4 bases and 5 bases, in that order; junction bases with no gene match: 10. Germline loops: CDR1 SGHNT, CDR2 YYREEE (reference sequence). The CDR3 totals 16 residues. CDR3 amino acids: CASSPGRQRGGDTQYF. The CDR3 region has the DNA TGTGCCAGCAGCCCCGGTCGGCAGCGGGGGGGAGATACGCAGTATTTT.

This rearrangement joins TRBV25-1 to TRBJ1-4; TRBD1 might be the D (5 bases). V lost 5 bases and J lost 8, with 18 bases in between. CDR3 length: 15 amino acids. The germline V gene has CDR1 MGHDK and CDR2 SYGVNS. CDR3 amino acids: CASSTDPGGGEKLFF. DNA for the CDR3: TGTGCCAGCAGTACGGACCCAGGCGGGGGGGAAAAACTGTTTTTT. Full variable domain (missing parts from reference TRBV25-1 and TRBJ1-4): EADIYQTPRYLVIGTGKKITLECSQTMGHDKMYWYQQDPGMELHLIHYSYGVNSTEKGDLSSESTVSRIRTEHFPLTLESARPSHTSQYLCASSTDPGGGEKLFFGSGTQLSVL.

V usage is TRBV19 and J usage is TRBJ1-5, with 8 bases fitting TRBD1. The CDR3 length is 16 residues. The germline gives CDR1 LNHDA, CDR2 SQIVND (reference sequence). V was pared by 4 bases and J by 3 bases, with 8 bases of the junction left unmatched. CDR3 DNA sequence: TGTGCCAGTAGTACCTTCCAGGGGGCCTCCAATCAGCCCCAGCATTTT. Translating it yields CASSTFQGASNQPQHF.

The sample holds a few counts of this clone. The junction differs from germline at one of its ends, possibly a read error. This chain connects TRBV6-1 to TRBJ2-4, with 8 bases lining up with TRBD2. The CDR3 totals 12 residues. Germline lookup yields CDR1 MNHNS and CDR2 SASEGT. This CDR3 reads CASRPRGGSSVF. The CDR3 nucleotides read TGTGCCAGCAGGCCCCGCGGGGGGAGTTCTGTCTTC.

This clone has a handful of counts. V and J are TRBV25-1 and TRBJ2-2; D is perhaps TRBD2 (5 bases). The V gene's germline CDR1 is MGHDK and CDR2 SYGVNS. Trimming removed 5 bases at V and 7 bases at J, with 11 bases between. The CDR3 is 13 amino acids. CDR3 sequence (DNA): TGTGCCAGCAGTCGGGATGGGGTCGGGGAGCTGTTTTTT. Protein sequence: CASSRDGVGELFF. The full variable domain, completed using reference TRBV25-1 and TRBJ2-2, is EADIYQTPRYLVIGTGKKITLECSQTMGHDKMYWYQQDPGMELHLIHYSYGVNSTEKGDLSSESTVSRIRTEHFPLTLESARPSHTSQYLCASSRDGVGELFFGEGSRLTVL.

The chain employs TRBV9 and TRBJ1-1; 8 bases match TRBD1. The CDR3 is made up of 18 amino acids. Germline V gene data show CDR1 as SGDLS and CDR2 as YYNGEE. V shed 0 bases, J shed 1 base, and the junction held 11 bases outside the gene matches. The CDR3 region is CASSVAHSGGTGNTEAFF. The CDR3 DNA reads as TGTGCCAGCAGCGTAGCCCACTCCGGGGGGACAGGGAACACTGAAGCTTTCTTT.